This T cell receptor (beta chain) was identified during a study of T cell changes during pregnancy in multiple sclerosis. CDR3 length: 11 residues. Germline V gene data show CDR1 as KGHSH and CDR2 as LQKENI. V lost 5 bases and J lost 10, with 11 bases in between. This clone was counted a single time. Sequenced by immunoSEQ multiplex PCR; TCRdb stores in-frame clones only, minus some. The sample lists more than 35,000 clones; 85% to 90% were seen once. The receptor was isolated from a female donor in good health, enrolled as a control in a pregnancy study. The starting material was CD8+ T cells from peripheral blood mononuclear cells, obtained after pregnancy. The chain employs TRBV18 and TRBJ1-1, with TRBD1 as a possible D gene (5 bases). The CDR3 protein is CASSSDSLAFF. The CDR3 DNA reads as TGTGCCAGCTCATCCGACAGTTTAGCTTTCTTT.